This TCR beta chain was retrieved from a study of T-cell memory formation after mild COVID-19. Regarding the study as a whole: Later expanders leaned CD4+, whereas clones that contracted between day 15 and 85 were balanced CD4/CD8.

Employing constant-segment primers, 5'RACE generated TCR alpha and TCR beta cDNA libraries bearing sample barcodes and UMIs. TCRdb called the 5' RACE reads again in MiXCR, with one record for every CDR3 protein. The table includes roughly 450,000 distinct CDR3 sequences, 15% to 20% detected once. This clonotype has just a few counts. The antigen is not known. The CDR3 is 13 amino acids. V lost 3 bases and J lost 0, with 6 bases in between. Germline V gene data show CDR1 as MNHNS and CDR2 as SASEGT. This sequence was found in an adult woman who had mild COVID-19 (a few samples of this study predate the infection). Cell type and time point are not known. The rearrangement uses TRBV6-1 and TRBJ2-7; no definite D call. The specimen sequenced was PBMCs or a T cell subset sorted from them (not recorded which). The CDR3 DNA sequence: TGTGCCAGCAGTGACTTTCACTCCTACGAGCAGTACTTC. Translating it yields CASSDFHSYEQYF.